This TCR beta chain was obtained from a study of Ad26.COV2.S vaccination and SARS-CoV-2 variants (dated by TCRdb to the early 2020s). A note on the overall study: Donors in the vaccine arm were drawn from COV1001, a multicentre, randomized, double-blind, placebo-controlled phase I-IIa trial testing Ad26.COV2.S in healthy adults. Ad26.COV2.S was administered intramuscularly at 5 x 10^10 or 1 x 10^11 viral particles, either as a single shot or as two shots given 56 days apart. The specificity and breadth of SARS-CoV-2-reactive T cell receptors after Ad26.COV2.S vaccination were assessed by TCRbeta repertoire sequencing. A total of approximately 30 samples were included in the TCR-sequenced set, comprising around 20 Ad26.COV2.S vaccine recipients, 5 placebo recipients and 8 SARS-CoV-2 convalescent individuals. Trial participants were randomized into five groups of five: low-dose or high-dose Ad26.COV2.S given once or twice, or placebo on both occasions. Investigators remained blinded to trial group allocation during experiments and outcome assessment.

TCRbeta CDR3 regions were sequenced with the immunoSEQ Assay. After extraction, genomic DNA underwent amplification by bias-controlled multiplex PCR, followed by high-throughput sequencing. The source study handled its data this way. To quantify the absolute abundance of each unique TCRbeta CDR3 region, sequences were collapsed and filtered. T cell fraction was estimated by normalizing TCRbeta template counts to usable DNA, which was measured by amplifying reference genes present in all nucleated cells. Repertoire TCRs were annotated as SARS-CoV-2-specific when V gene, CDR3 amino acid sequence and J gene were exactly matched to a known reactive TCR set. MIRA supplied the reference SARS-CoV-2 TCR set, which was filtered for enrichment in COVID-19-positive ImmuneCODE repertoires so that public or cross-reactive TCRs were removed. Using the MIRA antigens, annotated TCRs were further analysed by specific ORF or by position within an ORF. Breadth was defined as annotated unique rearrangements over total unique productive rearrangements; depth was the summed frequency of those rearrangements. Two-sided Wilcoxon rank-sum tests were applied when comparing TCR breadth between groups. The clones in this table, taken by TCRdb from immuneACCESS, are in-frame only. Not every clone is retained; where verified, under half of the shortfall comes from an unresolved V gene, and the cause of the rest is unknown. V and J calls and clone size come straight from that table; D and trimming were deduced from the DNA. Across this sample there are about 480,000 clones, with around 85% seen only once. Of the sample, more than 10% falls within the top ten clones.

According to the study, the label for this sample's treatment or condition signals: roughly 20 received Ad26.COV2.S at low or high dose, single or two shots; 5 received placebo; per-sample allocation not given. Repertoires of vaccine and placebo recipients were sequenced from samples collected on day 63 after the first injection. In Cohort 1b, 25 or so adults aged 18-55 years were enrolled at a single site in Boston, USA, between 29 July and 7 August 2020. Ad26.COV2.S consisted of a replication-incompetent adenovirus type 26 vector by which a prefusion-stabilized SARS-CoV-2 spike protein from the original Wuhan strain was expressed. As concerns this clone: It has no known antigen specificity. The sample holds no much larger clone one base away, and base qualities are not on file.

Trimming accounts for 4 bases at V and 3 bases at J, while the number of junction bases matched to no gene is 11. From the cysteine up to the phenylalanine, the CDR3 has a length of 18 residues. Only the CDR3 portion is preserved as DNA: 54 bases, with reading frame beginning at the first base. The germline V gene encodes CDR1 SGHNT and CDR2 YYREEE (reference sequence). Summary of the overall study and its limitations: Substantial breadth of spike-specific CD8+ and CD4+ T cell responses was reported after vaccination. Compared with placebo recipients, Ad26.COV2.S recipients showed higher spike-specific TCR breadth (P = 0.0014). It was noted by the authors that total T cell responses may have been underestimated by the TCR breadth and depth analyses. Vaccine and placebo recipients had comparable non-spike TCR breadth, which fits with the vaccine containing only spike. The study lacked the statistical power to compare responses across vaccine doses or regimens.

The rearranged chain carries TRBV5-4 and TRBJ2-1, with 12 central nucleotides matching TRBD2. Material: peripheral blood, obtained in a trial of Ad26.COV2.S vaccine versus placebo. The TCR comes from a person between 18 and 65 years old who received the Ad26.COV2.S COVID-19 vaccine or a placebo. The base sequence is TGTGCCAGCAGCAACCCTGGACTAGCGGGGCCAATCTACAATGAGCAGTTCTTC. Its protein reads: CASSNPGLAGPIYNEQFF.